This T cell receptor (beta chain) was retrieved from a study of a mutant IDH1 vaccine in newly diagnosed glioma. Whole-study context: Vaccination began 4-6 weeks post radiotherapy alone, or with temozolomide cycles. Pretreatment consisted of radiotherapy, temozolomide, or both, with most receiving both.

TCRdb keeps only in-frame clones here, not all; method: immunoSEQ multiplex PCR. The sample lists 31,000 or so clones; 75% to 85% were seen once. Study-wide findings and caveats: No link was apparently found between pseudoprogression and changes in top peripheral T cell clonotypes.

As for time point: week 11, during vaccination. Topical imiquimod was applied with each vaccine dose, which held 300 ug of mutant IDH1 20-mer peptide. The ends were cut back, 8 bases at V and 0 bases at J, with 8 bases in the middle. The germline V gene has CDR1 ENHRY and CDR2 SYGVKD. The CDR3 loop spans 12 amino acids. Worth noting for this clone: What it binds is unknown.

The TCR sequence derives from a man aged 25-45 years with glioma. Sequencing used PBMCs, obtained from a glioma patient whose treatment included an IDH1 peptide vaccine. V usage is TRBV10-3 and J usage is TRBJ2-7, with D perhaps TRBD1 (5 bases). The CDR3 DNA reads TGTGCCATCGCGACAGTCTCCTACGAGCAGTACTTC. Its translation: CAIATVSYEQYF.